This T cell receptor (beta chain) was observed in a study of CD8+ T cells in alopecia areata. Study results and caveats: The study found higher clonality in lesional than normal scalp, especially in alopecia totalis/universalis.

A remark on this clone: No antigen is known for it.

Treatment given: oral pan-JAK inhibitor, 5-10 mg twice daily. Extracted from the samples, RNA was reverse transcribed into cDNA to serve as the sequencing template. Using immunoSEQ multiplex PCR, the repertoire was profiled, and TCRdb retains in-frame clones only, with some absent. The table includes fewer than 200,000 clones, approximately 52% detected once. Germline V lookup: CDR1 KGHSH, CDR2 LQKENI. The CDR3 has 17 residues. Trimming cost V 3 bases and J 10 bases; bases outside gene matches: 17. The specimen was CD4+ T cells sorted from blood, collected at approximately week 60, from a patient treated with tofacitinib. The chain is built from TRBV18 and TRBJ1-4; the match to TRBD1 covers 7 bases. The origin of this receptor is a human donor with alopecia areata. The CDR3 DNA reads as TGTGCCAGCTCACCCCCGACAGGGACCCACCCATGGGGAAAACTGTTTTTT. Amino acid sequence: CASSPPTGTHPWGKLFF.